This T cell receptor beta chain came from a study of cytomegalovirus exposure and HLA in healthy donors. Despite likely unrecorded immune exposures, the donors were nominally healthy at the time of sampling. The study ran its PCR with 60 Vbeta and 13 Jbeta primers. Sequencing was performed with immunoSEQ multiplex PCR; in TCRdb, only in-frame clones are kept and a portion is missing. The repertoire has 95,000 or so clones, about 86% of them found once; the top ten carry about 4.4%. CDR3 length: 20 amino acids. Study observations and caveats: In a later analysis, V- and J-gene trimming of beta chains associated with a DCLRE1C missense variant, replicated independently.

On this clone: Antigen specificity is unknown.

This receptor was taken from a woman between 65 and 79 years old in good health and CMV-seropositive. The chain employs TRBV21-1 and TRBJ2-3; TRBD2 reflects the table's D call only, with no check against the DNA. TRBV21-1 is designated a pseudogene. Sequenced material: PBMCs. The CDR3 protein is CASSKWELAEVKRRTDTQYF. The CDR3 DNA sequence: TGTGCCAGCAGCAAATGGGAGTTAGCGGAGGTAAAAAGGAGGACAGATACGCAGTATTTT.